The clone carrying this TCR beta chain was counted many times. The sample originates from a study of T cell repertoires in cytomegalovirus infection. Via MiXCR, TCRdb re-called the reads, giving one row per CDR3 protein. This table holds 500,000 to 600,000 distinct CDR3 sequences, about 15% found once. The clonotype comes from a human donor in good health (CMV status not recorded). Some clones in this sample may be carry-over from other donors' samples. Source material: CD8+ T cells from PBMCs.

CDR3 in DNA: TGTGCCAGCAGCTCCCGGGACAGGGTTAGTGAGCAGTTCTTC. This gives the protein CASSSRDRVSEQFF. The chain combines TRBV7-9 with TRBJ2-1; 9 bases are shared with TRBD1. The germline V gene encodes CDR1 SEHNR and CDR2 FQNEAQ (reference sequence). The CDR3 is 14 residues long. The V segment lost 4 bases and the J segment 9 bases; nucleotides outside the gene matches: 7.